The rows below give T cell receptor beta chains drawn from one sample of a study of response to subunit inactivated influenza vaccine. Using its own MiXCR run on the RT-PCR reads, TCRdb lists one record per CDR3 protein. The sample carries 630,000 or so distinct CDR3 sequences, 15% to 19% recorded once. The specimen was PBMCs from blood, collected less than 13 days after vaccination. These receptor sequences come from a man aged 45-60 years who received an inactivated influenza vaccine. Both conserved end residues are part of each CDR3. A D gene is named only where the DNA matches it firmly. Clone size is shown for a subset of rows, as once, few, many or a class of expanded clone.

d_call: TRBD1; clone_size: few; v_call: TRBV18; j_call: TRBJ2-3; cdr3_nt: TGTGCCAGCTCACCAACAGGGGGTTGGAGTGATACGCAGTATTTT; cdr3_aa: CASSPTGGWSDTQYF
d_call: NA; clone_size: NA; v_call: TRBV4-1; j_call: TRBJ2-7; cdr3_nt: TGCGCCAGCAGCCATTCTCTAGGGGGGGTATTATCCTACGAGCAGTACTTC; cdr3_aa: CASSHSLGGVLSYEQYF
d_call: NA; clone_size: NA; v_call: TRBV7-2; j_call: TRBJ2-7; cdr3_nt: TGTGCCAGCAGCACCCATACTAGCTACGAGCAGTACTTC; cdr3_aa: CASSTHTSYEQYF
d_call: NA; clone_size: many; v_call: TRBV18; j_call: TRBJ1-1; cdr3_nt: TGTGCCAGCTCACCTTTCAAGGGGGAAGCTTTCTTT; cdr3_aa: CASSPFKGEAFF
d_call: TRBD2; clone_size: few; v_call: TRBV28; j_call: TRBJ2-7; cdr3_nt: TGTGCCAGCACTGGACTCGGGGGGAGGGGCTACGAGCAGTACTTC; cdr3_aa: CASTGLGGRGYEQYF
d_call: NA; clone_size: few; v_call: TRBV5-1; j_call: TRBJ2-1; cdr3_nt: TGCGCCAGCAGCCTATTAACACAGGGCGGTGAGCAGTTCTTC; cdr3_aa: CASSLLTQGGEQFF
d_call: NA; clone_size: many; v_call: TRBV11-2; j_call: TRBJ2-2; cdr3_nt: TGTGCCAGCAGTCATAGGTGGGGGAACACCGGGGAGCTGTTTTTT; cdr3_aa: CASSHRWGNTGELFF
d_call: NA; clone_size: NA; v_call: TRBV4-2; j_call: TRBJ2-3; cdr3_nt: TGTGCCAGCAGCCAAGATCCAGTAGATACGCAGTATTTT; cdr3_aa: CASSQDPVDTQYF
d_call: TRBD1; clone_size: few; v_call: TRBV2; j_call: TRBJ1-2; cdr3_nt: TGTGCCAGCAGCGGGGGGGGGACAGGGGGCCCCGCATCTGGCTACACCTTC; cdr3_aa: CASSGGGTGGPASGYTF
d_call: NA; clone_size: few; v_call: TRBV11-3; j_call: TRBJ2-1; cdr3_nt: TGTGCCAGCAGCGTGAGATTCAATGAGCAGTTCTTC; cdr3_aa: CASSVRFNEQFF
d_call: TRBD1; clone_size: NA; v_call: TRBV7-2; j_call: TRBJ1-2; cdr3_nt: TGTGCCAGCAGCTTAGGGGCGGGACAGGTCTATGGCTACACCTTC; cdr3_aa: CASSLGAGQVYGYTF
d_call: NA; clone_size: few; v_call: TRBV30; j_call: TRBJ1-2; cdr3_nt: TGTGCCTTGGCCATGGACAGTAACTATGGCTACACCTTC; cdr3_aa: CALAMDSNYGYTF
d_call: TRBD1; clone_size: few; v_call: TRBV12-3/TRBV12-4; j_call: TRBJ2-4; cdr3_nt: TGTGCCAGCAGTTTCGGCCCCGGGACAGCTGCCAAAAACATTCAGTACTTC; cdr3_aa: CASSFGPGTAAKNIQYF
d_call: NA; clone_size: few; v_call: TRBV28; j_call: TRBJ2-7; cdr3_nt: TGTGCCAGCAGCCCGACTATACAGGGCGATGGGCAGTACTTC; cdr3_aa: CASSPTIQGDGQYF
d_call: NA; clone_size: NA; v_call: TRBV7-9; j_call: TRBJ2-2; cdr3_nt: TGTGCCAGCAGGCCGCCTTTTAGGATGGACACCGGGGAGCTGTTTTTT; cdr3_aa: CASRPPFRMDTGELFF
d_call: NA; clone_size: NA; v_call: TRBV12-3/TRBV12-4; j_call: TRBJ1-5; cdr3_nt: TGTGCCAGCAGACCTACAGGATATAGCAATCAGCCCCAGCATTTT; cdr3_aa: CASRPTGYSNQPQHF
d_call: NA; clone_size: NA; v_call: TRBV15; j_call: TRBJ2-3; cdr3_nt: TGTGCCACCAGGCCCGGACAACTTACCACAGATACGCAGTATTTT; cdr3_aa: CATRPGQLTTDTQYF
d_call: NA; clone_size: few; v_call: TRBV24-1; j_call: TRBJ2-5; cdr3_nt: TGTGCCACCAGTGATCCTAAAGAGTACCAAGAGACCCAGTACTTC; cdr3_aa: CATSDPKEYQETQYF
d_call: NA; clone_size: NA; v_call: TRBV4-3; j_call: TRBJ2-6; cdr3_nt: TGCGCCAGCAGCCAAGATCCCGGGACTGGAAACTCTGGGGCCAACGTCCTGACTTTC; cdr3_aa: CASSQDPGTGNSGANVLTF
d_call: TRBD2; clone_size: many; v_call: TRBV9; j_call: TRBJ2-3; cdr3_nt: TGTGCCAGCAGCGTAGACTGGGGGACTAGCGGAGATACGCAGTATTTT; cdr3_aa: CASSVDWGTSGDTQYF
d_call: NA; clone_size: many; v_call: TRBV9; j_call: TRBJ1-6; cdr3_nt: TGTGCCAGCAGCGTAGCTTGGGGTTATAATTCACCCCTCCACTTT; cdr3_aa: CASSVAWGYNSPLHF
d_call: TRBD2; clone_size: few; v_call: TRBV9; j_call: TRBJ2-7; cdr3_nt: TGTGCCAGCAGCGTAGGTGGAGCGGGAGAGGACGAGCAGTACTTC; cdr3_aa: CASSVGGAGEDEQYF
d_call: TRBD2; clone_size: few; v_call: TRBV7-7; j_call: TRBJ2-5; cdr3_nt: TGTGCCAGCAGCTTAGGGTCTAGCGGGAGTCTCATAGAGACCCAGTACTTC; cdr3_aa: CASSLGSSGSLIETQYF
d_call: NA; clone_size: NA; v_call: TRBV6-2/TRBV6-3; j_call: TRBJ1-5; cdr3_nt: TGTGCCAGCAGTTACTCGGTTAGCGCGCATAGCAATCAGCCCCAGCATTTT; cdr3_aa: CASSYSVSAHSNQPQHF
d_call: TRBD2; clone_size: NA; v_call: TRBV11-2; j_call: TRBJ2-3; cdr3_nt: TGTGCCAGCAGCCCTGGGACTAGCGCGGCCACGCAGTATTTT; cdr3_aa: CASSPGTSAATQYF
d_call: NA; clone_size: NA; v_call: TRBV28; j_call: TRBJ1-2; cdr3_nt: TGTGCCAGCAGTTACCCCTCACCGACCTATGGCTACACCTTC; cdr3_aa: CASSYPSPTYGYTF
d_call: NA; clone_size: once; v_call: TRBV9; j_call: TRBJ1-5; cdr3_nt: TGTGCCAGCAGCGAAGGACTTTATGATGGTCAGCCCCAGCATTTT; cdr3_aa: CASSEGLYDGQPQHF
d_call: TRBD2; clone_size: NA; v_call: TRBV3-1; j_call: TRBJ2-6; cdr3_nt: TGTGCCAGCAGCCAGCACTTTCTAGCGGGGGGGCAAGGGGCCAACGTCCTGACTTTC; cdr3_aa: CASSQHFLAGGQGANVLTF
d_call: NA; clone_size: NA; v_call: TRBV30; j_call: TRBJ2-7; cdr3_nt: TGTGCCTGGAGTGTACAAGGGACAAACGAGCAGTACTTC; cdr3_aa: CAWSVQGTNEQYF
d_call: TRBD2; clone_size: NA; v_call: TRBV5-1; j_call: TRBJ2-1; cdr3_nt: TGCGCCAGCAGCTCTCTCACCCGTAGCGGGACTGAGCAGTTCTTC; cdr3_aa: CASSSLTRSGTEQFF
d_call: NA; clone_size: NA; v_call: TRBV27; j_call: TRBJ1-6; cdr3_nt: TGTGCCAGCAGTTTAATCAGGGATTCACCCCTCCACTTT; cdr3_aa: CASSLIRDSPLHF
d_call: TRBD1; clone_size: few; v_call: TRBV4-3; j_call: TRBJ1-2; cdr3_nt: TGCGCCAGCAGCCAAGATGGGACAGCCTATGGCTACACCTTC; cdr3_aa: CASSQDGTAYGYTF
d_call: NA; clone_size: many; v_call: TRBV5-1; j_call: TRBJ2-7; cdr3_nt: TGCGCCAGCAGCTTGGAAGGGCCATCCTACGAGCAGTACTTC; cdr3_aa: CASSLEGPSYEQYF
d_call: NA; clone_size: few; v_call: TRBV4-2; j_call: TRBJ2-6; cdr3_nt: TGTGCCAGCAGCCAAGAGGGGAGTCGGGTGGGGGCCAGCTCTGGGGCCAACGTCCTGACTTTC; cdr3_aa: CASSQEGSRVGASSGANVLTF